This T cell receptor beta chain was captured in a study of blood T cells in healthy people across ages. Primed by a sample-barcoded 5' primer and a J-beta primer mix, a second PCR proceeded for about 6 to 12 cycles. MiXCR was run by TCRdb on the 5' RACE reads, yielding one entry per CDR3 protein. Found here are 750,000 to 950,000 distinct CDR3 sequences, roughly 24% of them singletons; the top ten hold 3%. At least ten counts were recorded for this clonotype. These same data were also listed under a study on T cells of mothers and their children.

Source material: blood. This TCR was sampled from a boy aged 5-17 years in good health.

DNA for the CDR3: TGTGCCAGCTCACAATACCGGGACAGAGAAGAGACCCAGTACTTC. Encoded protein: CASSQYRDREETQYF. V is TRBV18 and J is TRBJ2-5, with 7 bases aligning to TRBD1. Trimming cost V 4 bases and J 3 bases; bases outside gene matches: 8. In germline, CDR1 is KGHSH, CDR2 LQKENI. This CDR3 is 15 amino acids long. Together with reference TRBV18 and TRBJ2-5, the CDR3 gives the full variable domain: NAGVMQNPRHLVRRRGQEARLRCSPMKGHSHVYWYRQLPEEGLKFMVYLQKENIIDESGMPKERFSAEFPKEGPSILRIQQVVRGDSAAYFCASSQYRDREETQYFGPGTRLLVL.